This T cell receptor (beta chain) was captured by sequencing in a study of response to subunit inactivated influenza vaccine. TCRdb passed the RT-PCR reads through MiXCR, listing each CDR3 protein once. The table records over 750,000 distinct CDR3 sequences, around 20% of them present only once. CDR3 length: 15 amino acids. V lost 5 bases to trimming and J lost 4 bases; unmatched junction nucleotides: 8. Germline values: CDR1 MNHNS, CDR2 SASEGT. This clonotype was seen a handful of times. The sequence derives from a man aged 50-60 years who received an inactivated influenza vaccine. The gene calls are TRBV6-1 and TRBJ1-2; TRBD1 agrees at 9 bases. The source was PBMCs from blood, collected less than 6 days after vaccination. The chain's CDR3 is CASSTWTGEGYGYTF. CDR3 in DNA: TGTGCCAGCAGTACCTGGACAGGGGAGGGCTATGGCTACACCTTC.